Listed below are T cell receptor beta chains from one sample, sequenced in a study of T cells in Graves' hyperthyroidism and ophthalmopathy. MiXCR was run by TCRdb on the multiplex PCR reads, yielding one entry per CDR3 protein. The data show 350,000 or so distinct CDR3 sequences, with roughly 21% seen just once and over 40% held by the top ten. Source material: blood. These receptors originate from a woman between 50 and 59 years old with Graves' hyperthyroidism. Each CDR3 is given with its conserved first and last residue. Fields, in order: clone size, J gene, V gene, D gene, CDR3 protein, CDR3 DNA. The D gene is left open where the match is weak. Not all rows give a size; the values are once, few, many and, for expanded clones, a class.

clone_size: many; j_call: TRBJ2-3; v_call: TRBV20-1; d_call: -; cdr3_aa: CSASLAGAHADTQYF; cdr3_nt: TGCAGTGCTAGCCTCGCAGGGGCCCACGCAGATACGCAGTATTTT
clone_size: many; j_call: TRBJ1-1; v_call: TRBV5-1; d_call: -; cdr3_aa: CASSLTGGDTEAFF; cdr3_nt: TGCGCCAGCAGCTTAACGGGGGGAGACACTGAAGCTTTCTTT
clone_size: few; j_call: TRBJ1-5; v_call: TRBV12-3/TRBV12-4; d_call: -; cdr3_aa: CASSLGGFLRPQHF; cdr3_nt: TGTGCCAGCAGTTTAGGGGGATTTCTCCGACCCCAGCATTTT
clone_size: few; j_call: TRBJ1-1; v_call: TRBV6-9; d_call: TRBD1; cdr3_aa: CASSYYQGAEAFF; cdr3_nt: TGTGCCAGCAGTTATTACCAGGGGGCTGAAGCTTTCTTT
clone_size: -; j_call: TRBJ1-1; v_call: TRBV19; d_call: -; cdr3_aa: CASSMLVMNTEAFF; cdr3_nt: TGTGCCAGTAGTATGCTGGTGATGAACACTGAAGCTTTCTTT
clone_size: -; j_call: TRBJ1-6; v_call: TRBV6-1; d_call: -; cdr3_aa: CASSERGSSYNSPLHF; cdr3_nt: TGTGCCAGCAGTGAACGGGGGAGCTCCTATAATTCACCCCTCCACTTT
clone_size: many; j_call: TRBJ2-3; v_call: TRBV29-1; d_call: TRBD2; cdr3_aa: CSVDGGRLVDTQYF; cdr3_nt: TGCAGCGTTGATGGCGGGAGACTGGTAGATACGCAGTATTTT
clone_size: many; j_call: TRBJ2-6; v_call: TRBV10-3; d_call: -; cdr3_aa: CAISESILSGRLAGANVLTF; cdr3_nt: TGTGCCATCAGTGAGTCGATTTTAAGCGGCAGGCTTGCTGGGGCCAACGTCCTGACTTTC
clone_size: -; j_call: TRBJ1-2; v_call: TRBV4-1; d_call: -; cdr3_aa: CASSQDQDSNGYTF; cdr3_nt: TGCGCCAGCAGCCAAGATCAGGACAGTAATGGCTACACCTTC
clone_size: few; j_call: TRBJ2-7; v_call: TRBV4-1; d_call: TRBD2; cdr3_aa: CASSLGASGRSYEQYF; cdr3_nt: TGCGCCAGCAGCCTAGGGGCTAGCGGGCGCTCCTACGAGCAGTACTTC
clone_size: many; j_call: TRBJ2-4; v_call: TRBV6-1; d_call: -; cdr3_aa: CASSGHGKNIQYF; cdr3_nt: TGTGCCAGCAGCGGACACGGCAAAAACATTCAGTACTTC
clone_size: many; j_call: TRBJ2-7; v_call: TRBV7-2; d_call: -; cdr3_aa: CASSPEKGRTYEQYF; cdr3_nt: TGTGCCAGCAGCCCCGAGAAGGGCAGGACCTACGAGCAGTACTTC
clone_size: many; j_call: TRBJ2-7; v_call: TRBV12-3/TRBV12-4; d_call: -; cdr3_aa: CASSLPPDYEQYF; cdr3_nt: TGTGCCAGCAGTTTACCTCCGGACTACGAGCAGTACTTC
clone_size: -; j_call: TRBJ1-4; v_call: TRBV28; d_call: -; cdr3_aa: CASSTGRPEKLFF; cdr3_nt: TGTGCCAGCAGTACCGGCCGACCGGAAAAACTGTTTTTT
clone_size: -; j_call: TRBJ2-3; v_call: TRBV6-1; d_call: TRBD1; cdr3_aa: CASSKRDRVPDTQYF; cdr3_nt: TGTGCCAGCAGCAAACGGGACAGGGTCCCAGATACGCAGTATTTT
clone_size: -; j_call: TRBJ2-2; v_call: TRBV19; d_call: -; cdr3_aa: CASSIGRTGELFF; cdr3_nt: TGTGCCAGTAGTATAGGGCGGACCGGGGAGCTGTTTTTT
clone_size: -; j_call: TRBJ2-1; v_call: TRBV3-1; d_call: TRBD2; cdr3_aa: CASSPWGGYNEQFF; cdr3_nt: TGTGCCAGCAGCCCGTGGGGGGGCTACAATGAGCAGTTCTTC
clone_size: many; j_call: TRBJ2-3; v_call: TRBV20-1; d_call: TRBD2; cdr3_aa: CSARKAGGRRDTDTQYF; cdr3_nt: TGCAGTGCTAGAAAAGCGGGAGGGCGAAGGGACACAGATACGCAGTATTTT
clone_size: -; j_call: TRBJ2-1; v_call: TRBV7-9; d_call: -; cdr3_aa: CASSPDNEQFF; cdr3_nt: TGTGCCAGCAGCCCCGACAATGAGCAGTTCTTC
clone_size: few; j_call: TRBJ2-1; v_call: TRBV25-1; d_call: -; cdr3_aa: CASSERLDNEQFF; cdr3_nt: TGTGCCAGCAGTGAACGACTAGACAATGAGCAGTTCTTC
clone_size: many; j_call: TRBJ2-1; v_call: TRBV28; d_call: -; cdr3_aa: CASFSGASYNEQFF; cdr3_nt: TGTGCCAGTTTTTCGGGGGCCTCCTACAATGAGCAGTTCTTC
clone_size: many; j_call: TRBJ1-1; v_call: TRBV5-6; d_call: -; cdr3_aa: CASRWGAASNTEAFF; cdr3_nt: TGTGCCAGCAGGTGGGGGGCCGCTTCGAACACTGAAGCTTTCTTT